These 6 T cell receptor beta chains share one sample of origin, sequenced in a study of shared clonotypes between healthy human individuals. Assay used: immunoSEQ multiplex PCR; TCRdb lists only in-frame clones, some missing. The sample yields some 2.3 million clones, 85% to 95% seen once. The material sequenced was naive CD4+ T cells from PBMCs. Subset indicated: CD45RA+ positively selected. The receptors stem from a man between 18 and 29 years old in good health. Some clones in this sample may be carry-over from other donors' samples.

The CDR3 DNA is TGCGCCAGCAGCTGGACCACCTCGGACCCTCGTGAGCAGTTCTTC. Its protein product is CASSWTTSDPREQFF. This chain joins TRBV5-1 and TRBJ2-1; no definite D call. V was trimmed by 3 bases and J by 9 bases, leaving 19 bases between them. Germline V gives CDR1 SGHRS, CDR2 YFSETQ. The CDR3 has 15 amino acids.

The chain combines TRBV4-3 with TRBJ1-5; perhaps TRBD1 as D (6 bases). Germline-derived CDR1 and CDR2 are LGHNA and YSLEER. Trimming removed 1 base at V and 3 bases at J, with 10 bases between. The CDR3 is 15 amino acids. The CDR3 spells CASSQVQGNNQPQHF. CDR3 bases: TGCGCCAGCAGCCAAGTGCAGGGGAACAATCAGCCCCAGCATTTT.

On this clone itself: Other DNA variants within this sample encode the same CDR3. This rearrangement joins TRBV9 to TRBJ1-2; no firm D call. The germline V and J ends were trimmed by 0 bases and 5 bases, with 5 bases remaining between them. The length of the CDR3 is 12 residues. Germline loops: CDR1 SGDLS, CDR2 YYNGEE. The CDR3 sequence is CASSVGPYGYTF. The CDR3 bases are TGTGCCAGCAGCGTAGGGCCGTATGGCTACACCTTC.

This clone was detected a few times. The chain recombines TRBV7-9 with TRBJ2-2; D gene unclear. Trimming took 5 bases from V and 6 from J, leaving 10 bases between them. The CDR3 loop spans 13 amino acids. Per the germline V gene, CDR1 is SEHNR and CDR2 is FQNEAQ (reference sequence). CDR3 nucleotides: TGTGCCAGCAGCAGTTCGTACGCCGGGGAGCTGTTTTTT. It is translated as CASSSSYAGELFF.

This sequence joins TRBV7-9 and TRBJ2-6, with 8 bases aligning to TRBD1. Trimming cost V 5 bases and J 0 bases; bases outside gene matches: 6. This CDR3 has 17 residues. Germline CDR1 SEHNR, CDR2 FQNEAQ (reference sequence). The CDR3 DNA reads as TGTGCCAGCAGCCCGACAGGGGACTTCTCTGGGGCCAACGTCCTGACTTTC. Translated, it gives CASSPTGDFSGANVLTF.

V and J are TRBV5-8 and TRBJ2-3; tentative D call: TRBD1 (5 bases). The CDR3 consists of 17 residues. V lost 4 bases and J lost 0, with 18 bases in between. Germline CDR1 reads SGHTS; CDR2 reads YDEGEE. CDR3 in DNA: TGTGCCAGCAGCACCCCTTGGGGCACCAGTAGCACAGATACGCAGTATTTT. Its translation: CASSTPWGTSSTDTQYF.